The 9 T cell receptor beta chains below were found in one sample sequenced in a study of cytomegalovirus exposure and HLA in healthy donors. 13 Jbeta primers and 60 Vbeta primers were used for the PCR. Sequencing used immunoSEQ multiplex PCR; TCRdb keeps in-frame clones, though not all of them. The sample holds under 200,000 clones; roughly 80% are singletons and the top ten take approximately 1.8%. The sequencing input was PBMCs. These receptors originate from a human donor in good health.

The rearrangement links TRBV7-2 to TRBJ2-1; D perhaps matches TRBD2 (5 bases). CDR1 SGHTA and CDR2 FQGNSA come from the germline V gene. Trimming left V 8 bases short and J 5 bases short, with 10 bases between. The CDR3 covers 12 residues. This CDR3 is CASPSGNNEQFF. The CDR3 nucleotides read TGTGCCAGCCCCTCGGGGAACAATGAGCAGTTCTTC.

The genes are TRBV4-3 and TRBJ2-3; weak D call: TRBD1 (5 bases). Germline V gene sequence: CDR1 LGHNA, CDR2 YSLEER. V lost 4 bases, J lost 4 bases, and 15 bases lay in between. The CDR3 consists of 15 residues. DNA of the CDR3: TGCGCCAGCAGCCGGACAACGGGCGATCCAGATACGCAGTATTTT. It is translated as CASSRTTGDPDTQYF.

The chain has TRBV6-1 and TRBJ2-2; a weak D match, TRBD1 (6 bases). The germline V gene has CDR1 MNHNS and CDR2 SASEGT. Trimming shortened V by 5 bases and J by 7 bases, and 17 bases separated the two germline ends. The CDR3 is 15 amino acids. In DNA, the CDR3 is TGTGCCAGCAGTATACAGGGAGTTACGGGCGGGGAGCTGTTTTTT. Its protein product is CASSIQGVTGGELFF.

This rearrangement joins TRBV27 to TRBJ1-4; a weak D match, TRBD1 (5 bases). The germline V gene encodes CDR1 MNHEY and CDR2 SMNVEV (reference sequence). This CDR3 is built from 17 residues. V was shortened by 3 bases and J by 8 bases, with 22 bases between the two germline ends. CDR3 amino acids: CASSFSLAGGGREKLFF. The CDR3 bases are TGTGCCAGCAGTTTCTCACTGGCCGGGGGAGGGAGAGAAAAACTGTTTTTT.

The chain uses TRBV27 and TRBJ1-6; a possible D gene is TRBD1 (5 bases). The V gene's germline CDR1 is MNHEY and CDR2 SMNVEV (reference sequence). The CDR3 runs 17 residues. The V gene lost 0 bases and the J gene lost 1 base, with 10 bases spanning the gap. CDR3 sequence: CASSLSQGGSYNSPLHF. The CDR3 DNA reads as TGTGCCAGCAGTTTATCGCAGGGTGGGTCCTATAATTCACCCCTCCACTTT.

The V call is TRBV19, the J call TRBJ2-7; 7 nucleotides match TRBD1. The ends lost 4 bases at V and 5 bases at J; junction bases unmatched: 5. The CDR3 consists of 13 residues. Per germline, CDR1 LNHDA and CDR2 SQIVND (reference sequence). The CDR3 sequence: CASSTGQLNEQYF. CDR3 nucleotide sequence: TGTGCCAGTAGTACGGGACAGCTAAACGAGCAGTACTTC.

This chain links TRBV7-6 with TRBJ1-1; 7 bases fit TRBD1. V lost 4 bases to trimming and J lost 0 bases; unmatched junction nucleotides: 8. This CDR3 is 16 amino acids long. The germline CDR1 and CDR2 sequences are SGHVS and FNYEAQ. The CDR3 region has the DNA TGTGCCAGCAGCTGGAACAGGGGAACAATGAACACTGAAGCTTTCTTT. Its protein is CASSWNRGTMNTEAFF.

V is TRBV4-1 and J is TRBJ2-1; tentatively, D is TRBD1 (6 bases). CDR3 length: 14 amino acids. Germline V lookup: CDR1 MGHRA, CDR2 YSYEKL. Trimming stripped 4 bases from V and 8 bases from J, with 15 bases between. The CDR3 DNA sequence: TGCGCCAGCAGCCCGGGGACAACGGTCGATGAGCAGTTCTTC. Encoded protein: CASSPGTTVDEQFF.

Remarks on this clone: An end of the junction differs from the germline gene, which may be a read error. The J gene is TRBJ2-1, the V gene TRBV7-7; D perhaps matches TRBD1 (6 bases). There are 13 residues in the CDR3. Germline CDR1 SSHAT, CDR2 FNYEAQ (reference sequence). Here the CDR3 DNA reads TGTGCTAGCAGCTTGGACAGACACAATGAGCAGTTCTTC. This sequence encodes CASSLDRHNEQFF.